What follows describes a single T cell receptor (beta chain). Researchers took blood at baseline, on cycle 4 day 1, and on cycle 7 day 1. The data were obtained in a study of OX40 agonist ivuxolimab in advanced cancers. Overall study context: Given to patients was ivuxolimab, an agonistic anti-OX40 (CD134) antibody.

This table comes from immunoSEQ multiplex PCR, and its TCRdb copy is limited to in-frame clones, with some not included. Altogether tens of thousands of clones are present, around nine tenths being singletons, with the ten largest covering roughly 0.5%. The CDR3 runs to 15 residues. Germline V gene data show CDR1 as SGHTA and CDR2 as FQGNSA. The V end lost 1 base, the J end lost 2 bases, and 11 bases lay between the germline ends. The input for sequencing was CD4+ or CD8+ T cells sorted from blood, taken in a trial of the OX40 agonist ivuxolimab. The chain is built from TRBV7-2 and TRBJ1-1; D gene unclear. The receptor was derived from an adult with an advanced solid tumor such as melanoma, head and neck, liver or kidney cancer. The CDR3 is CASSLDSGVNTEAFF. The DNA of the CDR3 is TGTGCCAGCAGCTTAGACTCGGGTGTTAACACTGAAGCTTTCTTT.